This T cell receptor (beta chain) was sequenced during a study of blood T cell repertoires in COVID-19. At the level of the study: Specimens from acute and convalescent COVID-19 originated in the United States, Italy and Spain. Sample material is recorded as cDNA or gDNA derived from T cells, B-cell-depleted T cells, or PBMCs.

Original data processing: For nucleated cells, counts were estimated from reference gene primer amplification. Here immunoSEQ multiplex PCR was the method, and the copy in TCRdb shows in-frame clones only, minus some. The DNA gave D and trimming, while V, J and clone size come from that table. The sample yields fewer than 300,000 clones, approximately 91% seen once. The CDR3 is made up of 13 amino acids. The germline V and J ends were trimmed by 3 bases and 4 bases, with 9 bases remaining between them. Looked up from germline, CDR1 is MGHDK and CDR2 is SYGVNS. V and J are TRBV25-1 and TRBJ1-1, with a weak D call TRBD1 (6 bases). Input material: peripheral blood. This TCR came from a woman between 25 and 40 years old with acute or convalescent COVID-19. The CDR3 DNA reads as TGTGCCAGCAGTGATGTAGGGGGCACTGAAGCTTTCTTT. Translation: CASSDVGGTEAFF.